The 3 T cell receptor beta chains below come from one sample, sequenced in a study of cytomegalovirus exposure and HLA in healthy donors. The PCR ran on 60 Vbeta and 13 Jbeta primers. Sequenced by immunoSEQ multiplex PCR; TCRdb stores in-frame clones only, minus some. Of some 140,000 clones detected, 60% to 80% appear once; the ten largest clones hold approximately 0.97%. Sequenced input: PBMCs. Receptor source: a man aged 18 to 30 in good health and CMV-seronegative.

In the case of this clone: A junction end diverges from the germline sequence, so it may reflect a read error. The chain employs TRBV6-5 and TRBJ1-1; D perhaps matches TRBD1 (6 bases). Germline V lookup: CDR1 MNHEY, CDR2 SVGAGI. This CDR3 is 13 amino acids long. The CDR3 nucleotides are TGTGCCAGCAGTAACTCACAGGGCACTGAAGCTTTCTTT. Encoded protein: CASSNSQGTEAFF.

CDR3 in DNA: TGTGCCAGCAGCCTCTGGACAGGCTACGAGCAGTACTTC. It encodes CASSLWTGYEQYF. The V call is TRBV7-9, the J call TRBJ2-7, with 7 positions matching TRBD1. This CDR3 is 13 amino acids long. Germline CDR1 and CDR2: SEHNR and FQNEAQ (reference sequence). V shed 5 bases, J shed 3 bases, and the junction held 4 bases outside the gene matches.

This chain links TRBV11-2 with TRBJ2-5; D possibly corresponds to TRBD1 (6 bases). The CDR3 runs to 15 residues. The germline CDR1 and CDR2 sequences are SGHAT and FQNNGV. Trimming cost V 6 bases and J 5 bases, with 19 bases left between them. As DNA, the CDR3 is TGTGCCAGCAGTCCCCAACCCAGGGGAGTGGAGACCCAGTACTTC. The encoded protein is CASSPQPRGVETQYF. Drawing the rest from reference TRBV11-2 and TRBJ2-5, the complete variable domain is EAGVAQSPRYKIIEKRQSVAFWCNPISGHATLYWYQQILGQGPKLLIQFQNNGVVDDSQLPKDRFSAERLKGVDSTLKIQPAKLEDSAVYLCASSPQPRGVETQYFGPGTRLLVL.